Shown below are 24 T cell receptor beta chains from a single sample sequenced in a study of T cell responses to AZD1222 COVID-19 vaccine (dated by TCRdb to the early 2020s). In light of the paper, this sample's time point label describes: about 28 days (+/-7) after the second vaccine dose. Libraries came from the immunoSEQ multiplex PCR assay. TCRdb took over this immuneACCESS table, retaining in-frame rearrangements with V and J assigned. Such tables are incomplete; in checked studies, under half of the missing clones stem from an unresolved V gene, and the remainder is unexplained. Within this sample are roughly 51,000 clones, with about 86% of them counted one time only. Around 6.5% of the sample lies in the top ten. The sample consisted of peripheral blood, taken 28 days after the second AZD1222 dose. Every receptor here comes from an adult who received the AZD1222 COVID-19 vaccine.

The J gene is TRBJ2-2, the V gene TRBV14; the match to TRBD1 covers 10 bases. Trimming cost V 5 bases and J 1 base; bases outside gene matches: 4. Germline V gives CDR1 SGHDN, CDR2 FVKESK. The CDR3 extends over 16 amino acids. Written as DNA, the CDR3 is TGTGCCAGCAGCGAGGGACAGGGGTTGAACACCGGGGAGCTGTTTTTT. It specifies CASSEGQGLNTGELFF.

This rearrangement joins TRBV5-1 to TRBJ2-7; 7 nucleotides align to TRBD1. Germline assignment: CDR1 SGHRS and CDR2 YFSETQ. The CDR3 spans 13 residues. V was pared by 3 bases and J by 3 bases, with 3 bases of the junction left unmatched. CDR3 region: CASSSGQNYEQYF. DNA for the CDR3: TGCGCCAGCAGCTCGGGACAGAACTACGAGCAGTACTTC. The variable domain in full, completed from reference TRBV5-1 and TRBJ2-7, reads KAGVTQTPRYLIKTRGQQVTLSCSPISGHRSVSWYQQTPGQGLQFLFEYFSETQRNKGNFPGRFSGRQFSNSRSEMNVSTLELGDSALYLCASSSGQNYEQYFGPGTRLTVT.

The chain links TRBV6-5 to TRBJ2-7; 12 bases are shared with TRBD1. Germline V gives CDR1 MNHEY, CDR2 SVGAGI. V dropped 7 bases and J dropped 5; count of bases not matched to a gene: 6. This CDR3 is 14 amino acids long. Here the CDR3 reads CASTNRDRGHEQYF. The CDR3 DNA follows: TGTGCCAGCACTAACCGGGACAGGGGGCACGAGCAGTACTTC.

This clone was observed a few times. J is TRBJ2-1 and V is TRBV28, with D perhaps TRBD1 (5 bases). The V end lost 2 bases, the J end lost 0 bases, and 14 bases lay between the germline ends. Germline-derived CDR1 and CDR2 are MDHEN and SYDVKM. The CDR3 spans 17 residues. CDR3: CASSLIEGVSSYNEQFF. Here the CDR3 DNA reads TGTGCCAGCAGTTTAATCGAAGGGGTTAGCTCCTACAATGAGCAGTTCTTC.

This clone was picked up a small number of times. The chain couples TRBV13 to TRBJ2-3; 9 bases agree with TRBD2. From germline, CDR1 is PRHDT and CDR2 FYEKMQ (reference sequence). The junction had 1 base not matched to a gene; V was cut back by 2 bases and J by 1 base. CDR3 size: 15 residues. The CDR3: CASSLRLAGTDTQYF. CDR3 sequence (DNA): TGTGCCAGCAGCTTACGACTAGCGGGCACAGATACGCAGTATTTT.

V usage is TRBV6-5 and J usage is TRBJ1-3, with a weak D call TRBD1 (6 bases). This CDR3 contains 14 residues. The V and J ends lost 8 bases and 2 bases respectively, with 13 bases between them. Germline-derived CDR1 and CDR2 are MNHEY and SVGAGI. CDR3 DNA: TGTGCCAGCTTCCCAGGGGAGGCTGGAAACACCATATATTTT. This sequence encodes CASFPGEAGNTIYF.

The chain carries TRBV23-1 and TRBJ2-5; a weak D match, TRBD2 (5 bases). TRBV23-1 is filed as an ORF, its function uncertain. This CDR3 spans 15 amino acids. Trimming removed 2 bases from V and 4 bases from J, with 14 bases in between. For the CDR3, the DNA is TGCGCCAGCAGTCAAACGGGGAAGGGCTTAGAGACCCAGTACTTC. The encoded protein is CASSQTGKGLETQYF.

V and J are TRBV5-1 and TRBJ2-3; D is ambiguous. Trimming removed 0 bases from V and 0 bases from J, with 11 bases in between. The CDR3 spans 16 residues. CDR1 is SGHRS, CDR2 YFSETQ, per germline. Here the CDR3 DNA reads TGCGCCAGCAGCTTGGATTGGGGTTCTAGCACAGATACGCAGTATTTT. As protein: CASSLDWGSSTDTQYF.

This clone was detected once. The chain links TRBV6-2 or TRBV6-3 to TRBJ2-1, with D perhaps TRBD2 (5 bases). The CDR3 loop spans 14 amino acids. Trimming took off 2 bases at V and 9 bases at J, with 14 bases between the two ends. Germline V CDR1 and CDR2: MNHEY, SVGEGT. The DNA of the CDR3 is TGTGCCAGCAGTTACCCTAGCCCTACGACTGAGCAGTTCTTC. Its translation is CASSYPSPTTEQFF.

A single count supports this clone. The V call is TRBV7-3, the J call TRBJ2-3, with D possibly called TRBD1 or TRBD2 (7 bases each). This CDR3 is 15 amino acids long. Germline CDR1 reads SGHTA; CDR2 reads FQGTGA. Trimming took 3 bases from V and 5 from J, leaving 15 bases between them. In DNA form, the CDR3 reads TGTGCCAGCAGCTTCAGGGGGGGAGCTGGAGATACGCAGTATTTT. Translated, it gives CASSFRGGAGDTQYF.

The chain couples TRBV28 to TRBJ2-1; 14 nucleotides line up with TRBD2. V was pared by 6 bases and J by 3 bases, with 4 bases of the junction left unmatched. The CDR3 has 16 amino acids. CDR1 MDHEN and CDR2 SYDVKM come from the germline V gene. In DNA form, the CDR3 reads TGTGCCAGCAGCCAAGGGACTAGCGGGAGCTACAATGAGCAGTTCTTC. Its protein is CASSQGTSGSYNEQFF.

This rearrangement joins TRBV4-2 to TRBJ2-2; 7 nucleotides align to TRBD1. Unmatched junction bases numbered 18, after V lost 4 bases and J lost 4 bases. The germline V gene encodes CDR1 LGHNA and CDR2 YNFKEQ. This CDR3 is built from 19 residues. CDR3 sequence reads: CASSPQQGRRESGTGELFF. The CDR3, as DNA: TGTGCCAGCAGCCCGCAACAGGGGCGACGGGAATCGGGCACCGGGGAGCTGTTTTTT.

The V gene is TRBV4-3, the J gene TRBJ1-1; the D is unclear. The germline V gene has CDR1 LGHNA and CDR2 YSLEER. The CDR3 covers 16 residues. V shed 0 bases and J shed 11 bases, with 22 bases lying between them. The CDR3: CASSQDAGGMRVGAFF. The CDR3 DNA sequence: TGCGCCAGCAGCCAAGATGCAGGAGGAATGCGAGTGGGTGCTTTCTTT.

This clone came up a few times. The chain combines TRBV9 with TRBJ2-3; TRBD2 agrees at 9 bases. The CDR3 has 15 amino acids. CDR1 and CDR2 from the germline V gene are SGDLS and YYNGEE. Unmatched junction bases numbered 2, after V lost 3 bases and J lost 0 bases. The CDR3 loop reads CASSAAGGSTDTQYF. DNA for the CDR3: TGTGCCAGCAGCGCGGCGGGAGGGAGCACAGATACGCAGTATTTT.

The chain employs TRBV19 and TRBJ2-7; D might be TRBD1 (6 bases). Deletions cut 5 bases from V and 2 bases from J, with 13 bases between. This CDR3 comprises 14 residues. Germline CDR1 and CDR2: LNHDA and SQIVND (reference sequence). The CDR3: CASSPGTLAYEQYF. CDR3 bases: TGTGCCAGTAGTCCCGGGACATTAGCCTACGAGCAGTACTTC.

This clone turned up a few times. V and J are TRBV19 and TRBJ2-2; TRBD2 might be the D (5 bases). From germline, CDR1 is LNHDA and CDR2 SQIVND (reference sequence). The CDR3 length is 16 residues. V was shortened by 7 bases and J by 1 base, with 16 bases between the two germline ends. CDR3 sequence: CASMTMGWENTGELFF. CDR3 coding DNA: TGTGCCAGTATGACTATGGGGTGGGAGAACACCGGGGAGCTGTTTTTT.

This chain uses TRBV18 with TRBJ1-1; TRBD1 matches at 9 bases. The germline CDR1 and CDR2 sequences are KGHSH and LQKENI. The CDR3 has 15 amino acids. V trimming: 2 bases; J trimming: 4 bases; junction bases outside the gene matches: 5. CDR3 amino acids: CASSPTGGEVTEAFF. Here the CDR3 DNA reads TGTGCCAGCTCACCAACAGGGGGCGAAGTCACTGAAGCTTTCTTT.

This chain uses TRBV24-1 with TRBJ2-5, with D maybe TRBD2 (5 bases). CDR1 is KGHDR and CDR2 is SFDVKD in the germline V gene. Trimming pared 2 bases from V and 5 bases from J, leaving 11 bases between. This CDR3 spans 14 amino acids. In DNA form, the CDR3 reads TGTGCCACCAGTGATTCAGGCGGGCCCGAGACCCAGTACTTC. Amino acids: CATSDSGGPETQYF.

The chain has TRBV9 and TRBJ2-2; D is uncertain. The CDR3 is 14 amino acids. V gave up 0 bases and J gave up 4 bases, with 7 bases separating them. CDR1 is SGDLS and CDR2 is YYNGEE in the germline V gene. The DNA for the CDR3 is TGTGCCAGCAGCGTAGGGACGGCCACCGGGGAGCTGTTTTTT. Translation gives CASSVGTATGELFF.

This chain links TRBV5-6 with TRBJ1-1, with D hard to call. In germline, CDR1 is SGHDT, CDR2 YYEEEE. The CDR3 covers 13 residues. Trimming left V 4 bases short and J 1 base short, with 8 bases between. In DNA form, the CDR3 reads TGTGCCAGCAGCCGAACAGAGAACACTGAAGCTTTCTTT. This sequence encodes CASSRTENTEAFF.

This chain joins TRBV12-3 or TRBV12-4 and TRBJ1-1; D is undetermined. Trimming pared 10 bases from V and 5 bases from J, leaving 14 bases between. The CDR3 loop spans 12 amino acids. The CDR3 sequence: CATTGVGTEAFF. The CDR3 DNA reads TGTGCCACCACCGGGGTGGGGACTGAAGCTTTCTTT.

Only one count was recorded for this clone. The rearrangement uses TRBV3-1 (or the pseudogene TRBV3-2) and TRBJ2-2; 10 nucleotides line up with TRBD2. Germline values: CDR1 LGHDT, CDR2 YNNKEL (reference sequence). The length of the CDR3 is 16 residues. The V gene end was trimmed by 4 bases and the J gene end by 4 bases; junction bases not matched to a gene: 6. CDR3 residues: CASSLGSGRGTGELFF. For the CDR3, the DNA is TGTGCCAGCAGCCTTGGGAGCGGGAGGGGCACCGGGGAGCTGTTTTTT.

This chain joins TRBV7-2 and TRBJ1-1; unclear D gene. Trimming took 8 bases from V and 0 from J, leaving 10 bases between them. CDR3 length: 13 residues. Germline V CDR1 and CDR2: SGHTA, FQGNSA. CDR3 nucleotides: TGTGCCAGCTCCTCCGGGGTGAACACTGAAGCTTTCTTT. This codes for CASSSGVNTEAFF. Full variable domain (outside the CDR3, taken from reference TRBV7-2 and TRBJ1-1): GAGVSQSPSNKVTEKGKDVELRCDPISGHTALYWYRQSLGQGLEFLIYFQGNSAPDKSGLPSDRFSAERTGGSVSTLTIQRTQQEDSAVYLCASSSGVNTEAFFGQGTRLTVV.

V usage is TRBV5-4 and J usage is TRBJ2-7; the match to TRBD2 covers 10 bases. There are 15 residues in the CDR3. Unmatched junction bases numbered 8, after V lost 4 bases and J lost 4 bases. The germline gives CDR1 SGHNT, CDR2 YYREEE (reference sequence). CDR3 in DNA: TGTGCCAGCAGCATAGCGGGAGGATCAAGGTACGAGCAGTACTTC. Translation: CASSIAGGSRYEQYF.